Below, one T cell receptor (beta chain) is given with its context. Profiling relied on immunoSEQ multiplex PCR, and the TCRdb table lists in-frame clones only, not all of them. The table records fewer than 35,000 clones, more than 85% of them present only once. With 2 bases removed from V and 1 base from J, the gap between germline ends came to 11 bases. Germline CDR1 KGHSH, CDR2 LQKENI. The CDR3 sequence is 16 residues long. This record belongs to a study of blood T cell repertoires in COVID-19. Study at large: Some COVID-19 samples were acute and others convalescent; all came from the United States, Italy and Spain. T cells, B-cell-depleted T cells, or PBMCs supplied cDNA or gDNA.

This receptor was identified in a human donor in a cohort sampled during active COVID-19. The chain employs TRBV18 and TRBJ2-2; unclear D gene. The sequenced sample was peripheral blood. The DNA of the CDR3 is TGTGCCAGCTCACCAGAGGAGCAGCGGAACACCGGGGAGCTGTTTTTT. Its translation: CASSPEEQRNTGELFF.